These 32 T cell receptor beta chains were sequenced from one sample in a study of blood T cell repertoires in COVID-19. Data came from immunoSEQ multiplex PCR; TCRdb stores just in-frame clones and leaves some out. Among some 360,000 clones listed, approximately 89% were seen once. Sequencing used peripheral blood. All receptors come from a woman aged 60-70 years with COVID-19, enrolled during active disease.

The V call is TRBV5-4, the J call TRBJ2-1; 12 positions match TRBD2. Germline CDR1 is SGHNT and CDR2 is YYREEE (reference sequence). Trimming cost V 2 bases and J 8 bases; bases outside gene matches: 5. The CDR3 extends over 15 amino acids. CDR3 nucleotides: TGTGCCAGCAGCTTTGGACTAGCGGGGAGCGATGAGCAGTTCTTC. It is translated as CASSFGLAGSDEQFF.

The chain recombines TRBV4-1 with TRBJ2-5; D unresolved. Germline V lookup: CDR1 MGHRA, CDR2 YSYEKL. Trimming pared 1 base from V and 2 bases from J, leaving 8 bases between. The CDR3 has 14 residues. In DNA, the CDR3 is TGCGCCAGCAGCCAAGCGTCAGCGCAAGAGACCCAGTACTTC. This encodes CASSQASAQETQYF.

V and J are TRBV19 and TRBJ1-5; 8 bases agree with TRBD1. Trimming cost V 5 bases and J 4 bases; bases outside gene matches: 7. The germline CDR1 and CDR2 sequences are LNHDA and SQIVND (reference sequence). The CDR3 is 15 residues long. In DNA, the CDR3 is TGTGCCAGTAGTCGCGGACAGGGCCAAAATCAGCCCCAGCATTTT. Translating gives CASSRGQGQNQPQHF. The variable domain in full, completed from reference TRBV19 and TRBJ1-5, reads DGGITQSPKYLFRKEGQNVTLSCEQNLNHDAMYWYRQDPGQGLRLIYYSQIVNDFQKGDIAEGYSVSREKKESFPLTVTSAQKNPTAFYLCASSRGQGQNQPQHFGDGTRLSIL.

The chain joins TRBV9 to TRBJ2-3, with TRBD2 identical over 13 bases. The germline CDR1 and CDR2 sequences are SGDLS and YYNGEE. Germline trimming cut 0 bases from V and 2 bases from J; bases unmatched to any gene: 3. This CDR3 spans 17 amino acids. CDR3 nucleotide sequence: TGTGCCAGCAGCGTAGGGACTAGCGGGGGATCCACAGATACGCAGTATTTT. Amino acid sequence: CASSVGTSGGSTDTQYF.

The chain joins TRBV2 to TRBJ1-3; TRBD1 matches at 10 bases. The CDR3 length is 16 residues. Germline CDR1 and CDR2: SNHLY and FYNNEI. The trim removed 4 bases at V and 4 bases at J, leaving 7 bases unmatched. The CDR3 reads CASSVHGTGVGNTIYF. The CDR3, as DNA: TGTGCCAGCAGTGTCCACGGGACAGGGGTAGGAAACACCATATATTTT.

This clone was detected a few times. The chain employs TRBV7-8 and TRBJ1-5; no firm D call. Looked up from germline, CDR1 is SGHVS and CDR2 is FQNEAQ. This CDR3 region has 15 residues. Between the trimmed V and J ends, which lost 1 base and 4 bases, there was a span of 11 bases. CDR3 in amino acids: CASSLERHHNQPQHF. The CDR3, as DNA: TGTGCCAGCAGCTTAGAGAGGCACCATAATCAGCCCCAGCATTTT.

This clone was detected only once. V gene TRBV27 combines with J gene TRBJ2-3, with D tentatively TRBD2 (5 bases). This CDR3 has 15 amino acids. The germline CDR1 and CDR2 sequences are MNHEY and SMNVEV (reference sequence). V dropped 6 bases and J dropped 4 bases, with 17 bases sitting between them. CDR3 DNA sequence: TGTGCCAGCAGCCTCGGTTGGGGAGCACCAGATACGCAGTATTTT. It translates to CASSLGWGAPDTQYF.

This clone was picked up a small number of times. The chain uses TRBV18 and TRBJ2-7; D is perhaps TRBD2 (5 bases). The ends were cut back, 3 bases at V and 1 base at J, with 13 bases in the middle. CDR1 KGHSH and CDR2 LQKENI come from the germline V gene. The CDR3 is made up of 15 amino acids. CDR3 region: CASSPGPGYSYEQYF. For the CDR3, the DNA is TGTGCCAGCTCACCCGGACCGGGGTATTCCTACGAGCAGTACTTC.

The V and J genes are TRBV5-4 and TRBJ2-7; 14 bases align to TRBD2. The V segment lost 2 bases and the J segment 5 bases; nucleotides outside the gene matches: 3. The CDR3 length is 15 residues. Per germline, CDR1 SGHNT and CDR2 YYREEE (reference sequence). The CDR3 reads CASSLRLAGGNEQYF. For the CDR3, the DNA is TGTGCCAGCAGCTTAAGACTAGCGGGGGGGAACGAGCAGTACTTC.

V and J are TRBV13 and TRBJ1-1, with D unresolved. This CDR3 spans 14 amino acids. Germline-derived CDR1 and CDR2 are PRHDT and FYEKMQ (reference sequence). The V gene lost 5 bases and the J gene lost 4 bases, with 14 bases spanning the gap. The CDR3 protein is CASSHPGEATEAFF. For the CDR3, the DNA is TGTGCCAGCAGCCACCCTGGGGAGGCCACTGAAGCTTTCTTT.

The gene calls are TRBV28 and TRBJ1-2, with D possibly being TRBD1 (5 bases). CDR3 size: 14 residues. V dropped 4 bases and J dropped 6 bases, with 15 bases sitting between them. The germline gives CDR1 MDHEN, CDR2 SYDVKM. CDR3 sequence reads: CASSSAGGRHGYTF. The CDR3 DNA sequence: TGTGCCAGCAGTTCAGCGGGGGGGAGACATGGCTACACCTTC.

The chain links TRBV5-4 to TRBJ1-6; no firm D call. Per germline, CDR1 SGHNT and CDR2 YYREEE (reference sequence). The V end was cut by 4 bases, the J end by 7 bases, with 12 bases between. The CDR3 has 14 residues. This CDR3 is CASSQRAGNSPLHF. CDR3 coding DNA: TGTGCCAGCAGCCAGAGAGCGGGGAATTCACCCCTCCACTTT.

The chain is built from TRBV28 and TRBJ2-5; D might be TRBD1 (6 bases). V was cut by 10 bases and J by 3 bases, with 12 bases left in between. The germline gives CDR1 MDHEN, CDR2 SYDVKM. This CDR3 has 12 residues. The CDR3 reads CAIQGMEETQYF. DNA of the CDR3: TGTGCCATCCAGGGGATGGAAGAGACCCAGTACTTC.

The chain couples TRBV2 to TRBJ1-1, with D possibly TRBD1 on 5 matching bases. V was shortened by 4 bases and J by 2 bases, with 8 bases between the two germline ends. The germline V gene encodes CDR1 SNHLY and CDR2 FYNNEI. The CDR3 consists of 13 residues. The CDR3 region has the DNA TGTGCCAGCAGTGTAGACAGTAACACTGAAGCTTTCTTT. Its protein product is CASSVDSNTEAFF. The full variable domain, completed using reference TRBV2 and TRBJ1-1, is EPEVTQTPSHQVTQMGQEVILRCVPISNHLYFYWYRQILGQKVEFLVSFYNNEISEKSEIFDDQFSVERPDGSNFTLKIRSTKLEDSAMYFCASSVDSNTEAFFGQGTRLTVV.

The chain employs TRBV5-4 and TRBJ1-2; 8 bases are shared with TRBD1. The germline V gene encodes CDR1 SGHNT and CDR2 YYREEE (reference sequence). J was trimmed by 8 bases and V by 2 bases; bases with no gene match: 8. This CDR3 region has 14 residues. The chain's CDR3 is CASSFPDRGRGYTF. The DNA of the CDR3 is TGTGCCAGCAGCTTCCCCGACAGGGGACGAGGCTACACCTTC. Supplemented by reference TRBV5-4 and TRBJ1-2, the full variable domain reads ETGVTQSPTHLIKTRGQQVTLRCSSQSGHNTVSWYQQALGQGPQFIFQYYREEENGRGNFPPRFSGLQFPNYSSELNVNALELDDSALYLCASSFPDRGRGYTFGSGTRLTVV.

Notes on this clone: Distinct nucleotide sequences in the sample also encode this CDR3. The J gene is TRBJ2-3, the V gene TRBV3-1 (or the pseudogene TRBV3-2), with 8 bases aligning to TRBD2. In germline, CDR1 is LGHDT, CDR2 YNNKEL (reference sequence). The trim removed 0 bases at V and 4 bases at J, leaving 6 bases unmatched. The CDR3 is 16 residues long. CDR3 protein: CASSQDSGARADTQYF. The CDR3 DNA reads as TGTGCCAGCAGCCAAGATAGCGGGGCGAGGGCAGATACGCAGTATTTT.

As regards this clone: This CDR3 is also generated by other DNA sequences in the sample. The genes are TRBV5-1 and TRBJ2-2; D is uncertain. Germline loops: CDR1 SGHRS, CDR2 YFSETQ. The CDR3 contains 14 residues. V was trimmed by 0 bases and J by 2 bases, leaving 5 bases between them. In nucleotides, the CDR3 is TGCGCCAGCAGCTTGGCGGGTAACACCGGGGAGCTGTTTTTT. Translated, it gives CASSLAGNTGELFF. The complete variable domain, with remaining parts taken from reference TRBV5-1 and TRBJ2-2, reads KAGVTQTPRYLIKTRGQQVTLSCSPISGHRSVSWYQQTPGQGLQFLFEYFSETQRNKGNFPGRFSGRQFSNSRSEMNVSTLELGDSALYLCASSLAGNTGELFFGEGSRLTVL.

J is TRBJ2-6 and V is TRBV5-1; no reliable D call. CDR1 is SGHRS and CDR2 is YFSETQ in the germline V gene. The CDR3 extends over 15 amino acids. V shed 3 bases and J shed 5 bases, with 12 bases lying between them. DNA for the CDR3: TGCGCCAGCAGCTCAAACCTCGACAGGGCCAACGTCCTGACTTTC. It codes for CASSSNLDRANVLTF.

The chain joins TRBV5-1 to TRBJ2-7; 9 positions match TRBD1. Germline values: CDR1 SGHRS, CDR2 YFSETQ. The CDR3 totals 16 residues. Losses at the gene ends were 4 bases for V and 0 bases for J; bases not matched to a gene: 8. CDR3 DNA: TGCGCCAGCAGCATAACAGGGGGCGGCTCCTCCTACGAGCAGTACTTC. This sequence encodes CASSITGGGSSYEQYF.

This clone was seen a handful of times. At one of its ends the junction is not consistent with the germline gene, which may arise from a read error. The chain couples TRBV4-2 to TRBJ1-1, with D possibly matching TRBD1 (6 bases). This CDR3 has 15 residues. Germline V lookup: CDR1 LGHNA, CDR2 YNFKEQ. The CDR3 sequence: CASRQERTANTEAFF. CDR3 nucleotide sequence: TGTGCCAGCAGGCAAGAGCGGACAGCGAACACTGAAGCTTTCTTT.

This clone showed up just once. The gene calls are TRBV30 and TRBJ2-7; TRBD1 matches at 7 bases. Germline V CDR1 and CDR2: GTSNPN, SVGIG (reference sequence). CDR3 length: 14 residues. Trimming cost V 2 bases and J 4 bases; bases outside gene matches: 8. The CDR3 bases are TGTGCCTGGAGTCGAACAGGGGTTTCGTACGAGCAGTACTTC. Translated: CAWSRTGVSYEQYF.

The rearrangement joins TRBV7-9 to TRBJ2-5; the match to TRBD2 covers 10 bases. J gave up 5 bases and V 5 bases, and 11 bases lay outside the gene matches. Looked up from germline, CDR1 is SEHNR and CDR2 is FQNEAQ (reference sequence). This CDR3 region has 16 residues. DNA of the CDR3: TGTGCCAGCAGCCCCCCGGTAGCGGGGGGCAGGGAGACCCAGTACTTC. This sequence encodes CASSPPVAGGRETQYF.

The rearrangement links TRBV20-1 to TRBJ1-2; the D is unclear. The CDR3 contains 12 residues. Between the trimmed V and J ends, which lost 3 bases and 4 bases, there was a span of 9 bases. Germline values: CDR1 DFQATT, CDR2 SNEGSKA (reference sequence). The CDR3 reads CSASISTYGYTF. The CDR3 DNA is TGCAGTGCTAGTATTAGCACCTATGGCTACACCTTC.

The chain is built from TRBV30 and TRBJ1-3; possible D gene TRBD1, 6 bases. The CDR3 has 15 residues. V was clipped by 2 bases and J by 2 bases, with 13 bases between them. CDR1 and CDR2 (germline): GTSNPN, SVGIG (reference sequence). In DNA form, the CDR3 reads TGTGCCTGGAGTTTAGACAGGTTGGCTGGAAACACCATATATTTT. The encoded protein is CAWSLDRLAGNTIYF.

The chain joins TRBV18 to TRBJ1-5, with D possibly TRBD1 on 6 matching bases. The CDR3 runs 16 residues. CDR1 is KGHSH and CDR2 is LQKENI in the germline V gene. Deletions cut 4 bases from V and 1 base from J, with 14 bases between. The DNA of the CDR3 is TGTGCCAGCTCACGGGAAATTACAGGGAGCAATCAGCCCCAGCATTTT. This sequence encodes CASSREITGSNQPQHF.

This chain links TRBV11-2 with TRBJ2-7, with 9 bases matching TRBD1. The V segment lost 0 bases and the J segment 3 bases; nucleotides outside the gene matches: 3. Looked up from germline, CDR1 is SGHAT and CDR2 is FQNNGV. The CDR3 has 15 residues. CDR3 DNA sequence: TGTGCCAGCAGCTTAGAGGGGACAGGGCTCTACGAGCAGTACTTC. Translated: CASSLEGTGLYEQYF. Supplemented by reference TRBV11-2 and TRBJ2-7, the full variable domain reads EAGVAQSPRYKIIEKRQSVAFWCNPISGHATLYWYQQILGQGPKLLIQFQNNGVVDDSQLPKDRFSAERLKGVDSTLKIQPAKLEDSAVYLCASSLEGTGLYEQYFGPGTRLTVT.

Many counts were recorded for this clone. The rearrangement links TRBV3-1 (or the pseudogene TRBV3-2) to TRBJ2-5; the D gene is possibly TRBD2 (6 bases). The CDR3 spans 13 residues. Looked up from germline, CDR1 is LGHDT and CDR2 is YNNKEL (reference sequence). Trimming took off 3 bases at V and 3 bases at J, with 8 bases between the two ends. The CDR3 reads CASSHSSEETQYF. The CDR3 DNA reads TGTGCCAGCAGCCACTCTAGCGAAGAGACCCAGTACTTC.

There are a few counts of this clone. The rearrangement joins TRBV24-1 to TRBJ2-7; D is unresolved. The CDR3 is made up of 13 amino acids. V shed 4 bases and J shed 0 bases, with 6 bases lying between them. Germline assignment: CDR1 KGHDR and CDR2 SFDVKD. The CDR3 protein is CATSEENSYEQYF. Here the CDR3 DNA reads TGTGCCACCAGTGAGGAGAACTCCTACGAGCAGTACTTC.

The rearrangement links TRBV5-1 to TRBJ2-7; 9 nucleotides align to TRBD2. Germline loops: CDR1 SGHRS, CDR2 YFSETQ. V shed 8 bases and J 1 base; nucleotides not matched to a gene: 7. The CDR3 loop spans 14 amino acids. As DNA, the CDR3 is TGCGCCAGTAGGCGGCGGGGGGGATCCTACGAGCAGTACTTC. It yields the protein CASRRRGGSYEQYF. The variable domain in full, with the rest retrieved from reference TRBV5-1 and TRBJ2-7, is KAGVTQTPRYLIKTRGQQVTLSCSPISGHRSVSWYQQTPGQGLQFLFEYFSETQRNKGNFPGRFSGRQFSNSRSEMNVSTLELGDSALYLCASRRRGGSYEQYFGPGTRLTVT.

The chain combines TRBV4-2 with TRBJ1-6; no clear D gene. V was trimmed by 5 bases and J by 1 base, leaving 15 bases between them. CDR1 and CDR2 (germline): LGHNA, YNFKEQ. The CDR3 totals 17 residues. Here the CDR3 reads CASSGRVSRSYNSPLHF. CDR3 DNA: TGTGCCAGCAGCGGGAGGGTCTCTAGGTCCTATAATTCACCCCTCCACTTT.

For the CDR3, the DNA is TGTGCCAGTAGACCAGGGACTCGGGGGGAGCAGTACTTC. This encodes CASRPGTRGEQYF. The V call is TRBV19, the J call TRBJ2-7; weak D call: TRBD2 (6 bases). The CDR3 extends over 13 amino acids. Germline V gene lookup returns CDR1 LNHDA and CDR2 SQIVND (reference sequence). Trimming shortened V by 6 bases and J by 7 bases, and 16 bases separated the two germline ends.

This chain uses TRBV30 with TRBJ1-4; possibly TRBD1 for D (6 bases). Trimming left V 3 bases short and J 7 bases short, with 6 bases between. Germline V gene lookup returns CDR1 GTSNPN and CDR2 SVGIG (reference sequence). The CDR3 sequence is 11 residues long. As DNA, the CDR3 is TGTGCCTGGAGCAGGGGTGAAAAACTGTTTTTT. It codes for CAWSRGEKLFF.